Listed below are T cell receptor beta chains from one sample, sequenced in a study of technical replicates of blood from a few donors. Sequenced by immunoSEQ multiplex PCR; TCRdb stores in-frame clones only, minus some. The repertoire has 79,000 or so clones, about 92% of them found once; the top ten carry 0.35% to 0.45%. Sequenced input: T cells isolated from PBMCs. These TCRs come from a human donor in good health. The CDR3 runs from the conserved cysteine through the conserved F or W. D genes are given only for firm matches. Clone size appears in some rows only: once, few, many, or a class for an expanded clone.

clone_size,j_call,v_call,d_call,cdr3_aa,cdr3_nt
.,TRBJ1-2,TRBV5-1,.,CASSLLRSEEGYTF,TGCGCCAGCAGCTTGTTACGCTCTGAGGAGGGCTACACCTTC
.,TRBJ1-3,TRBV19,.,CASKPDSGNTIYF,TGTGCCAGTAAGCCCGACTCTGGAAACACCATATATTTT
once,TRBJ2-5,TRBV28,.,CASSPGEETQYF,TGTGCCAGCAGTCCGGGTGAAGAGACCCAGTACTTC
once,TRBJ2-5,TRBV5-1,TRBD1,CASSSTGTGEETQYF,TGCGCCAGCAGTAGCACCGGGACAGGGGAAGAGACCCAGTACTTC
once,TRBJ1-3,TRBV11-3,.,CASSLASSSGNTIYF,TGTGCCAGCAGCTTAGCGTCGAGCTCTGGAAACACCATATATTTT
.,TRBJ2-1,TRBV9,TRBD2,CASSHELAVNHISSYNEQFF,TGTGCCAGCAGCCATGAGCTAGCGGTCAATCACATCAGCTCCTACAATGAGCAGTTCTTC
.,TRBJ2-1,TRBV19,.,CASGQQGRENEQFF,TGTGCCAGTGGTCAACAGGGTCGGGAAAATGAGCAGTTCTTC
once,TRBJ2-2,TRBV6-4,TRBD2,CASSEGRANTGELFF,TGTGCCAGCAGTGAAGGGAGGGCGAACACCGGGGAGCTGTTTTTT
.,TRBJ2-2,TRBV6-5,.,CASIKNTGELFF,TGTGCCAGCATAAAGAACACCGGGGAGCTGTTTTTT
once,TRBJ2-7,TRBV28,TRBD2,CASITPSGGRFYEQYF,TGTGCCAGCATTACCCCCTCAGGCGGGAGGTTCTACGAGCAGTACTTC
.,TRBJ2-7,TRBV27,TRBD2,CASKVGTSRSYEQYF,TGTGCCAGCAAGGTCGGGACTAGCAGGTCCTACGAGCAGTACTTC
.,TRBJ1-1,TRBV29-1,TRBD1,CSVAQGLGTEAFF,TGCAGCGTTGCACAGGGGCTTGGGACTGAAGCTTTCTTT
.,TRBJ2-1,TRBV6-5,TRBD2,CASTRGREGYNEQFF,TGTGCCAGCACCCGGGGGCGGGAGGGATACAATGAGCAGTTCTTC
.,TRBJ2-5,TRBV7-3,TRBD1,CASSHRGREETQYF,TGTGCCAGCAGCCACAGGGGGCGGGAAGAGACCCAGTACTTC
.,TRBJ1-2,TRBV5-1,TRBD1,CASSQGVLNYGYTF,TGCGCCAGCAGCCAGGGGGTTCTTAACTATGGCTACACCTTC
.,TRBJ1-1,TRBV7-9,.,CASSVGSGAAFF,TGTGCCAGCAGCGTCGGATCAGGGGCAGCTTTCTTT
once,TRBJ1-3,TRBV4-2,.,CASSPLIISGNTIYF,TGTGCCAGCAGTCCCTTAATTATCTCTGGAAACACCATATATTTT
.,TRBJ1-2,TRBV4-3,.,CASSQGPGGYGYTF,TGCGCCAGCAGCCAGGGACCGGGGGGATATGGCTACACCTTC
once,TRBJ1-5,TRBV30,.,CAWSAGKVLGNQPQHF,TGTGCCTGGAGTGCAGGGAAGGTACTGGGCAATCAGCCCCAGCATTTT
.,TRBJ2-2,TRBV4-2,TRBD1,CASSQEGTGATGELFF,TGTGCCAGCAGCCAAGAAGGGACAGGGGCCACCGGGGAGCTGTTTTTT
.,TRBJ2-7,TRBV7-3,TRBD1,CASSSTGAYEQYF,TGTGCCAGCAGCTCGACAGGGGCCTACGAGCAGTACTTC
.,TRBJ2-7,TRBV9,TRBD1,CASSADRGGEQYF,TGTGCCAGCAGCGCGGACAGGGGGGGTGAGCAGTACTTC
.,TRBJ2-4,TRBV27,TRBD1,CASSSQPGTGEDKNIQYF,TGTGCCAGCAGTTCTCAGCCCGGGACAGGGGAAGACAAAAACATTCAGTACTTC
.,TRBJ1-4,TRBV30,.,CAWSVGQGSEKLFF,TGTGCCTGGAGCGTTGGGCAGGGGTCCGAAAAACTGTTTTTT
few,TRBJ1-5,TRBV28,TRBD1,CASRPQGAAQPQHF,TGTGCCAGCAGGCCACAGGGGGCTGCTCAGCCCCAGCATTTT
.,TRBJ2-1,TRBV25-1,TRBD2,CASSDPERETSYNEQFF,TGTGCCAGCAGTGACCCGGAGCGGGAGACATCCTACAATGAGCAGTTCTTC
.,TRBJ1-5,TRBV4-1,.,CASSRTGTINNQPQHF,TGCGCCAGCAGCCGTACCGGGACAATAAACAATCAGCCCCAGCATTTT
.,TRBJ2-7,TRBV11-2,.,CASSFQVGEQYF,TGTGCCAGCAGCTTTCAGGTTGGTGAGCAGTACTTC
.,TRBJ2-7,TRBV19,TRBD1,CASSRQGSYEQYF,TGTGCCAGTTCACGACAGGGCTCCTACGAGCAGTACTTC
.,TRBJ1-2,TRBV9,.,CASSVGGSGAVYGYTF,TGTGCCAGCAGCGTAGGGGGCTCAGGGGCTGTTTATGGCTACACCTTC
.,TRBJ2-5,TRBV29-1,TRBD1,CSVETGGQETQYF,TGCAGCGTTGAAACAGGGGGCCAGGAGACCCAGTACTTC
.,TRBJ2-7,TRBV27,TRBD2,CASSLSSGVTYEQYF,TGTGCCAGCAGTTTGTCTAGCGGTGTAACCTACGAGCAGTACTTC
.,TRBJ2-4,TRBV15,TRBD1,CATSRGMTGPFSLAKNIQYF,TGTGCCACCAGCAGAGGAATGACAGGGCCCTTCTCTCTAGCCAAAAACATTCAGTACTTC
.,TRBJ2-7,TRBV15,.,CATSRATGTPYEQYF,TGTGCCACCAGCAGGGCTACCGGGACTCCCTACGAGCAGTACTTC
once,TRBJ2-1,TRBV10-3,.,CAIRLNNEQFF,TGTGCCATCAGACTAAACAATGAGCAGTTCTTC
.,TRBJ2-7,TRBV6-5,TRBD2,CASSLLAGAFYEQYF,TGTGCCAGCAGCTTACTAGCGGGAGCGTTCTACGAGCAGTACTTC
.,TRBJ2-7,TRBV5-1,.,CASSIRTGFYEQYF,TGCGCCAGCAGCATAAGGACTGGATTCTACGAGCAGTACTTC
.,TRBJ2-7,TRBV15,TRBD1,CATSRESRTGVYEQYF,TGTGCCACCAGCAGAGAAAGCCGGACAGGGGTGTACGAGCAGTACTTC
.,TRBJ1-2,TRBV19,.,CASSPPGSIYGYTF,TGTGCCAGTAGTCCCCCCGGGAGCATTTATGGCTACACCTTC
.,TRBJ2-4,TRBV2,TRBD1,CASSEARGYSNIQYF,TGTGCCAGCAGTGAGGCCAGGGGGTATTCAAACATTCAGTACTTC
.,TRBJ1-2,TRBV9,.,CASSPGYENNYGYTF,TGTGCCAGCAGCCCAGGCTATGAAAATAACTATGGCTACACCTTC
.,TRBJ2-7,TRBV4-1,.,CASSEETTGATTSEQYF,TGCGCCAGCAGCGAAGAGACAACTGGGGCTACAACGAGCGAGCAGTACTTC
.,TRBJ2-2,TRBV5-6,TRBD1,CASSVGTGPTGELFF,TGTGCCAGCAGCGTCGGGACAGGGCCGACCGGGGAGCTGTTTTTT
medium-sized,TRBJ1-1,TRBV6-6,.,CASRTRTEAFF,TGTGCCAGCAGGACGAGGACTGAAGCTTTCTTT
once,TRBJ2-7,TRBV11-1,TRBD2,CASSANPGLAYSEQYF,TGTGCCAGCAGCGCGAACCCCGGACTAGCGTATAGCGAGCAGTACTTC
.,TRBJ2-1,TRBV7-3,.,CASSSGSGSYNEQFF,TGTGCCAGCAGCTCCGGTAGCGGCTCCTACAATGAGCAGTTCTTC
.,TRBJ1-5,TRBV5-4,.,CASSLAGAGNQPQHF,TGTGCCAGCAGCTTGGCTGGCGCGGGCAATCAGCCCCAGCATTTT
.,TRBJ2-7,TRBV6-5,TRBD1,CASSQGQGYEQYF,TGTGCCAGCAGCCAAGGACAGGGCTACGAGCAGTACTTC
.,TRBJ2-7,TRBV4-2,TRBD2,CASSQDREGPVYEQYF,TGTGCCAGCAGCCAAGACCGGGAGGGCCCTGTCTACGAGCAGTACTTC